The 4 T cell receptor beta chains in this list originate from one sample, sequenced in a study of siplizumab effects on memory and regulatory T cells. Coculturing was carried out on the mixed lymphocyte reaction cells. It lasted 6 days and was done at 37°C. Their antigens are not known. Method: immunoSEQ multiplex PCR; TCRdb's copy keeps in-frame clones and lacks some. The table includes approximately 14,000 clones, less than 55% detected once. Input material: CFSE-low (dividing) CD4+ T cells sorted from an allogeneic mixed lymphocyte reaction. The receptor source for this set is a human donor in good health; the cells came from an allogeneic mixed lymphocyte reaction. Some clones in this sample may be carry-over from other donors' samples.

V and J are TRBV5-1 and TRBJ1-1, with 7 bases lining up with TRBD1. After removal of 4 bases from V and 1 base from J, the junction contained 7 bases not matched to a gene. CDR3 length equals 15 residues. From germline, CDR1 is SGHRS and CDR2 YFSETQ. The CDR3 DNA sequence: TGCGCCAGCAGCCATCGGACAGGAGGGAACACTGAAGCTTTCTTT. This sequence encodes CASSHRTGGNTEAFF.

The J gene is TRBJ2-3, the V gene TRBV25-1; perhaps TRBD1 as D (5 bases). CDR3 size: 16 residues. Germline V gene sequence: CDR1 MGHDK, CDR2 SYGVNS. Deletions cut 6 bases from V and 4 bases from J, with 20 bases between. The CDR3 DNA is TGTGCCAGCAGAGATCGGTACTTCGACAGATCAGATACGCAGTATTTT. As protein: CASRDRYFDRSDTQYF.

This clone is medium-sized (0.01 to 0.1%) within its sample. The CDR3 spells CSSEGEYGYTF. CDR3 sequence (DNA): TGCAGCTCCGAAGGTGAATACGGCTACACCTTC. The rearrangement uses TRBV29-1 and TRBJ1-2; no firm D call. CDR3 length equals 11 residues. V was clipped by 8 bases and J by 8 bases, with 15 bases between them. The V gene's germline CDR1 is SQVTM and CDR2 ANQGSEA. Full variable domain (missing parts from reference TRBV29-1 and TRBJ1-2): SAVISQKPSRDICQRGTSLTIQCQVDSQVTMMFWYRQQPGQSLTLIATANQGSEATYESGFVIDKFPISRPNLTFSTLTVSNMSPEDSSIYLCSSEGEYGYTFGSGTRLTVV.

About this clone itself: A much larger clonotype is one base distant, so this may be a read error. The chain joins TRBV20-1 to TRBJ2-5; D gene unclear. The DNA end is a closer match to TRBJ2-7, so the J assignment may be wrong. Germline V gene sequence: CDR1 DFQATT, CDR2 SNEGSKA (reference sequence). This CDR3 has 11 residues. CDR3 residues: CSAPGDYEQYF. For the CDR3, the DNA is TGCAGTGCCCCGGGCGACTACGAGCAGTACTTC.